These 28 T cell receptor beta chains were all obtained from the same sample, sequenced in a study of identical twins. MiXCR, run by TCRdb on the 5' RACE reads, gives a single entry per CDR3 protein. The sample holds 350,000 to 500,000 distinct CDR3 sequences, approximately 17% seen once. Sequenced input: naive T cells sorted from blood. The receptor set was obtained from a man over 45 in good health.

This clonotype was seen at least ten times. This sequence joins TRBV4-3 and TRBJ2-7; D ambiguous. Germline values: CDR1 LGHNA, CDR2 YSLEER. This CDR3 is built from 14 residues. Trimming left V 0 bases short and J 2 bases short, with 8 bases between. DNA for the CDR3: TGCGCCAGCAGCCAAGACCTCCCCACCTACGAGCAGTACTTC. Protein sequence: CASSQDLPTYEQYF.

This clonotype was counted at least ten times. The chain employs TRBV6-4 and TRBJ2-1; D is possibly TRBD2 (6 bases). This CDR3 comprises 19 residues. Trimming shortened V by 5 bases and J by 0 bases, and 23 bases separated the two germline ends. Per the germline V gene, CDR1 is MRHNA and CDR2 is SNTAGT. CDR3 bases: TGTGCCAGCAGTCCCATCGGCGTCCTAGCGCGCAGCTCCTACAATGAGCAGTTCTTC. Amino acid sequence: CASSPIGVLARSSYNEQFF.

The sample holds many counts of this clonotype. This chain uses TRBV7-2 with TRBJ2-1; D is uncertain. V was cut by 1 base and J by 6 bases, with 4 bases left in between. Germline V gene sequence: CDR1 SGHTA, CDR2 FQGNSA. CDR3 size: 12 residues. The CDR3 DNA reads TGTGCCAGCAGCTTAGATCTCAATGAGCAGTTCTTC. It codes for CASSLDLNEQFF.

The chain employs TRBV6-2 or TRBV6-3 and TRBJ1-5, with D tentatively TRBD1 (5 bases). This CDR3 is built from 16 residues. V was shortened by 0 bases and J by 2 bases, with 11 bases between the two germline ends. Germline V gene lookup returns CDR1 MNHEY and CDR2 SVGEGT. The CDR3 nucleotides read TGTGCCAGCAGTTACTCTCCCAAGGGACGCAATCAGCCCCAGCATTTT. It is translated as CASSYSPKGRNQPQHF.

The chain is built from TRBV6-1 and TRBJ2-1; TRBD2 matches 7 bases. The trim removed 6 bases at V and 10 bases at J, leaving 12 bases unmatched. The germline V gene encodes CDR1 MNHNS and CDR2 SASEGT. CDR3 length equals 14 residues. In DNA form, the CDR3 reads TGTGCCAGCAGCTCTCCGGGACTAACCCCAGAGCAGTTCTTC. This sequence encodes CASSSPGLTPEQFF.

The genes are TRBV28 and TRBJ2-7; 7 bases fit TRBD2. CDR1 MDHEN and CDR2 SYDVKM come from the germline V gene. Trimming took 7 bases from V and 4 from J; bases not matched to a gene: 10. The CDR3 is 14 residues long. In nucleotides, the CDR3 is TGTGCCAGCAAGATAACGGGAGGCGTGTACGAGCAGTACTTC. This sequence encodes CASKITGGVYEQYF.

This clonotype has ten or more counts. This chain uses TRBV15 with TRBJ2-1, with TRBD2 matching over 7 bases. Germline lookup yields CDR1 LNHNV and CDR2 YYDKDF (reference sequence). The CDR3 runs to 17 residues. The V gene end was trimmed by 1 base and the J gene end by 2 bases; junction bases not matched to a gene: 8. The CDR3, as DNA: TGTGCCACCAGCAGAGTTGAGGGAGGGCCCACCTACAATGAGCAGTTCTTC. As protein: CATSRVEGGPTYNEQFF.

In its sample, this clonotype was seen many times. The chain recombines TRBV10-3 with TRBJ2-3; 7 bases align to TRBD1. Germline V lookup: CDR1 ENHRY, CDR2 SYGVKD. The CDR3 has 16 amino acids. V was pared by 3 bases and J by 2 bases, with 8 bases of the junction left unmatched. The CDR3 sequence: CAISDDTGVSTDTQYF. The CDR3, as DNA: TGTGCCATCAGTGATGATACAGGGGTTTCCACAGATACGCAGTATTTT.

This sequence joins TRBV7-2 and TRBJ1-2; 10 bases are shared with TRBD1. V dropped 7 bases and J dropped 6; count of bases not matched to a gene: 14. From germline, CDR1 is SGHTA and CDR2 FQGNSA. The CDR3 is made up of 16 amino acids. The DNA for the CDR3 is TGTGCCAGCACCCTAGGCCCGGGACAGGGGTTGAATGGCTACACCTTC. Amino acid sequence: CASTLGPGQGLNGYTF.

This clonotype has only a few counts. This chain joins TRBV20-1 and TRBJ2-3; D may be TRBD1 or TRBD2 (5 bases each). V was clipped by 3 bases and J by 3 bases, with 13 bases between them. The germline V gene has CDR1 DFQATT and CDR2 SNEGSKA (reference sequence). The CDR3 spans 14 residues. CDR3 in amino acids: CSARGTAPTDTQYF. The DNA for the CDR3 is TGCAGTGCTAGGGGGACCGCACCAACAGATACGCAGTATTTT.

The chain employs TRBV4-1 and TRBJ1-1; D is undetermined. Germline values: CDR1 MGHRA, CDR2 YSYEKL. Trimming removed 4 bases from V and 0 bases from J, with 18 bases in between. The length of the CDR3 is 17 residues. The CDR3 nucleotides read TGCGCCAGCAGCCGAAATGGGGTTGCGGGTCTGAACACTGAAGCTTTCTTT. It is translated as CASSRNGVAGLNTEAFF.

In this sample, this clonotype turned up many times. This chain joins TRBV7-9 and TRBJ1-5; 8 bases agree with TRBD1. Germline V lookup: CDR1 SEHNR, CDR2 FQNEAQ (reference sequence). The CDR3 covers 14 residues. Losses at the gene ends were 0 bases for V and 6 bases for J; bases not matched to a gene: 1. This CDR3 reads CASSLADRAQPQHF. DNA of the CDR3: TGTGCCAGCAGCTTAGCGGACAGGGCTCAGCCCCAGCATTTT.

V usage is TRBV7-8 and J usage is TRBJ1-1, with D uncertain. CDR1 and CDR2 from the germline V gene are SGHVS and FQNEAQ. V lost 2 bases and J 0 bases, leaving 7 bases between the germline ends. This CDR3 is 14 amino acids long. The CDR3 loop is CASSLSQMNTEAFF. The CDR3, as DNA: TGTGCCAGCAGCTTATCCCAGATGAACACTGAAGCTTTCTTT.

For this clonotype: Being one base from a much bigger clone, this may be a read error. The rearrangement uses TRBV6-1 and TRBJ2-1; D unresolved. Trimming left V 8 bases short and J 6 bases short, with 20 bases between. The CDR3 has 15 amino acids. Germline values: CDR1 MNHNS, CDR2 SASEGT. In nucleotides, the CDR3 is TGTGCCAGCCGGGCTAACGAGGACCCATCCAATGAGCAGTTCTTC. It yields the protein CASRANEDPSNEQFF.

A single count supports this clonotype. The CDR3 region is CASSSGLAAETQYF. DNA of the CDR3: TGTGCCAGCAGCTCCGGACTAGCTGCGGAGACCCAGTACTTC. The chain has TRBV3-1 and TRBJ2-5; 8 bases line up with TRBD2. The CDR3 is 14 amino acids. The V gene's germline CDR1 is LGHDT and CDR2 YNNKEL (reference sequence). After removal of 5 bases from V and 5 bases from J, the junction contained 7 bases not matched to a gene.

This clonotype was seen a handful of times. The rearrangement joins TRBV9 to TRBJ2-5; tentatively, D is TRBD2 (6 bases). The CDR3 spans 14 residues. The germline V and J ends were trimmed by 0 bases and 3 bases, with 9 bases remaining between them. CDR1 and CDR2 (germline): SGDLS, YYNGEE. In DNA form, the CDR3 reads TGTGCCAGCAGCGTAGCAGGAGGGGAAGAGACCCAGTACTTC. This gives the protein CASSVAGGEETQYF.

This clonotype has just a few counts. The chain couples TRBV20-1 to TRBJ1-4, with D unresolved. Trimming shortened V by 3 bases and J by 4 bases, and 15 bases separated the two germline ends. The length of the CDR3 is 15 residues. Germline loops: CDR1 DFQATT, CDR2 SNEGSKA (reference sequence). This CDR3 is CSARGRQAYNEKLFF. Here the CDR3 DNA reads TGCAGTGCTAGGGGTCGGCAGGCCTATAATGAAAAACTGTTTTTT.

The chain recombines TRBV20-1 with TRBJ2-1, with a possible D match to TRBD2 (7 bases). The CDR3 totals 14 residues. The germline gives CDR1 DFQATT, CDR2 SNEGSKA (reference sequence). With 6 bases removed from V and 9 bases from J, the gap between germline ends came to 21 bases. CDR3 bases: TGCAGTGCCTCGACCGACGGGGGGCTGGGTGAGCAGTTCTTC. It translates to CSASTDGGLGEQFF.

As DNA, the CDR3 is TGTGCCAGCAGTGAATTCGTCGGCGAGCAGTACTTC. Translation: CASSEFVGEQYF. V is TRBV25-1 and J is TRBJ2-7; no clear D. The CDR3 contains 12 residues. CDR1 and CDR2 (germline): MGHDK, SYGVNS. Trimming pared 1 base from V and 6 bases from J, leaving 7 bases between.

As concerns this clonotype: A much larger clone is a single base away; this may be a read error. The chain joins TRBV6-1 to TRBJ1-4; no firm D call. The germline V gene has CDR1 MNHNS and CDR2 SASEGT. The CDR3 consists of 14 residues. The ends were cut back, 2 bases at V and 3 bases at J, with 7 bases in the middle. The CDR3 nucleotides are TGTGCCAGCAGTGAAATCTTCGCTAATGAAAAACTGTTTTTT. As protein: CASSEIFANEKLFF.

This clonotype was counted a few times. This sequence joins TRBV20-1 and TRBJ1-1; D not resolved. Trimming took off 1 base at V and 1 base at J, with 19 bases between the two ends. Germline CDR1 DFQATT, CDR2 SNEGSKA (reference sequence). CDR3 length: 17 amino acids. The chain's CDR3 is CSARGGVVGKGNTEAFF. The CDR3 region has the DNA TGCAGTGCTAGAGGAGGAGTTGTAGGCAAGGGGAACACTGAAGCTTTCTTT.

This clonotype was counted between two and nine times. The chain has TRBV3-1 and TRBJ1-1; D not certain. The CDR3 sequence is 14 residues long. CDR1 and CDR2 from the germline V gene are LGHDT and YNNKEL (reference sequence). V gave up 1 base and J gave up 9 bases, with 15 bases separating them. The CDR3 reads CASSQGSQAGKAFF. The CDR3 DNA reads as TGTGCCAGCAGCCAAGGATCTCAGGCAGGCAAAGCTTTCTTT. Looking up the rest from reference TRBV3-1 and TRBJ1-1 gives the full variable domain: DTAVSQTPKYLVTQMGNDKSIKCEQNLGHDTMYWYKQDSKKFLKIMFSYNNKELIINETVPNRFSPKSPDKAHLNLHINSLELGDSAVYFCASSQGSQAGKAFFGQGTRLTVV.

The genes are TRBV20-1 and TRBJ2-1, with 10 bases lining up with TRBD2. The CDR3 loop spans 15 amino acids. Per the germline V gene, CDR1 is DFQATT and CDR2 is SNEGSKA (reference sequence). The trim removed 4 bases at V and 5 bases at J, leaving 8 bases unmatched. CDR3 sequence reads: CSANLGTSVHNEQFF. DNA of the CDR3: TGCAGTGCTAATCTCGGGACTAGCGTCCACAATGAGCAGTTCTTC.

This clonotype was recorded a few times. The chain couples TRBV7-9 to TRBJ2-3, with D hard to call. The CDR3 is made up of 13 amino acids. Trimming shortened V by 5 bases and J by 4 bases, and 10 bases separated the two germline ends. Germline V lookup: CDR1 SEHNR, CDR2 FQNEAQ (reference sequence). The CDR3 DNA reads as TGTGCCAGCAGCCCCCCCATGGCAGATACGCAGTATTTT. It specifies CASSPPMADTQYF.

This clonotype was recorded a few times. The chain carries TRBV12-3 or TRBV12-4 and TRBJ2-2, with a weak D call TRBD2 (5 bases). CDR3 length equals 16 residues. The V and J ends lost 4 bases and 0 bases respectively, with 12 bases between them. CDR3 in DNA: TGTGCCAGCAGTTCTAGCAGGTTAACGAACACCGGGGAGCTGTTTTTT. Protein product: CASSSSRLTNTGELFF.

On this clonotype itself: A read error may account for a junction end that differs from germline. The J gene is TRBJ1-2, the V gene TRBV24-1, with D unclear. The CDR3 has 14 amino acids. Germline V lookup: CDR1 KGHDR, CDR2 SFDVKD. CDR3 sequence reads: CATSDPTSDYGSTF. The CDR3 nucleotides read TGTGCCACCAGTGATCCAACCTCCGACTATGGCTCCACCTTC.

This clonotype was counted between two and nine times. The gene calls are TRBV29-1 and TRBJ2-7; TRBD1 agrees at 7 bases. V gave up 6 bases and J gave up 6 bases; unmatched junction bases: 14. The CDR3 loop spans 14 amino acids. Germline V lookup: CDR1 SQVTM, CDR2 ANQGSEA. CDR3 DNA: TGCAGCGTGATGGGACAGAGGCAAAACTCCGAGCAGTACTTC. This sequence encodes CSVMGQRQNSEQYF.

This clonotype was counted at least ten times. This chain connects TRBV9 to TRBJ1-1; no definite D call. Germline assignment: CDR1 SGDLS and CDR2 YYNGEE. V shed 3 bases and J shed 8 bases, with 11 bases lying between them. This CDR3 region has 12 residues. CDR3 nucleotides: TGTGCCAGCAGCGGACTTGACCTCGAAGCTTTCTTT. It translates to CASSGLDLEAFF.